A single sample is the source of the 28 T cell receptor beta chains below, sequenced in a study of T cell responses to AZD1222 COVID-19 vaccine. The method was immunoSEQ multiplex PCR; TCRdb's version includes in-frame clones alone and lacks a portion of them. The sample shows 140,000 to 150,000 clones, approximately 89% of them seen only once. This material consisted of peripheral blood, taken on day 0 of AZD1222 vaccination. These TCRs come from an adult in good health.

A single count supports this clone. The CDR3 coding sequence is TGTGCCAGCAGCTTAACTGCGGGGCGAGATACGCAGTATTTT. Amino acids: CASSLTAGRDTQYF. V and J are TRBV7-9 and TRBJ2-3; D possibly corresponds to TRBD2 (6 bases). The CDR3 is 14 amino acids. The V and J ends lost 2 bases and 5 bases respectively, with 11 bases between them. Germline lookup yields CDR1 SEHNR and CDR2 FQNEAQ (reference sequence).

This chain connects TRBV6-4 to TRBJ2-3; D may match TRBD1 or TRBD2 (5 bases each). Germline values: CDR1 MRHNA, CDR2 SNTAGT. V lost 4 bases, J lost 0 bases, and 11 bases lay in between. The CDR3 spans 15 residues. CDR3 in amino acids: CASSGTGTSTDTQYF. CDR3 nucleotide sequence: TGTGCCAGCAGTGGCACCGGGACCAGCACAGATACGCAGTATTTT.

The chain combines TRBV6-5 with TRBJ2-7; 10 bases map to TRBD1. There are 13 residues in the CDR3. With V trimmed by 7 bases and J by 5 bases, 5 bases remained unmatched. Per germline, CDR1 MNHEY and CDR2 SVGAGI. The CDR3 DNA reads as TGTGCCAGCAAATCGGGACAGGGGAACGAGCAGTACTTC. Amino acid sequence: CASKSGQGNEQYF.

V is TRBV7-9 and J is TRBJ2-7; D possibly corresponds to TRBD1 (7 bases). The CDR3 contains 18 residues. Trimming left V 5 bases short and J 4 bases short, with 27 bases between. Germline-derived CDR1 and CDR2 are SEHNR and FQNEAQ (reference sequence). DNA for the CDR3: TGTGCCAGCAGCCAAATCCCCGGGAACAGGGGAGGTTCGTACGAGCAGTACTTC. Its protein product is CASSQIPGNRGGSYEQYF.

The rearrangement uses TRBV6-5 and TRBJ2-6; unclear D gene. The CDR3 loop spans 14 amino acids. CDR1 and CDR2 from the germline V gene are MNHEY and SVGAGI. The V and J ends lost 7 bases and 1 base respectively, with 8 bases between them. The CDR3 loop reads CASKPRSGANVLTF. As DNA, the CDR3 is TGTGCCAGCAAACCACGGTCTGGGGCCAACGTCCTGACTTTC.

The chain has TRBV11-3 and TRBJ1-1; D might be TRBD1 (6 bases). Trimming shortened V by 4 bases and J by 6 bases, and 18 bases separated the two germline ends. The germline V gene encodes CDR1 SGHNT and CDR2 YENEEA. The CDR3 has 15 amino acids. CDR3 sequence reads: CASSSNPGAGAEAFF. The CDR3 DNA reads as TGTGCCAGCAGCTCCAATCCGGGGGCCGGCGCTGAAGCTTTCTTT.

This clone was observed a few times. The chain uses TRBV3-1 (or the pseudogene TRBV3-2) and TRBJ2-1; 12 bases agree with TRBD2. The V segment lost 0 bases and the J segment 2 bases; nucleotides outside the gene matches: 11. The CDR3 contains 20 residues. CDR1 is LGHDT, CDR2 YNNKEL, per germline (reference sequence). The CDR3 DNA follows: TGTGCCAGCAGCCAAGAAGGGCTAGCGGGGGGGCCTGGGACCTACAATGAGCAGTTCTTC. Protein: CASSQEGLAGGPGTYNEQFF.

The J gene is TRBJ2-3, the V gene TRBV7-2, with TRBD2 matching 9 bases. Unmatched junction bases numbered 5, after V lost 2 bases and J lost 2 bases. This CDR3 spans 16 amino acids. The germline V gene encodes CDR1 SGHTA and CDR2 FQGNSA. Written as DNA, the CDR3 is TGTGCCAGCAGCTTATTTGCGGGGGGGAACACAGATACGCAGTATTTT. Its protein is CASSLFAGGNTDTQYF.

The chain links TRBV7-2 to TRBJ1-5; TRBD1 is a possible D gene (5 bases). The CDR3 spans 16 residues. Between the trimmed V and J ends, which lost 1 base and 0 bases, there was a span of 10 bases. Germline-derived CDR1 and CDR2 are SGHTA and FQGNSA. As DNA, the CDR3 is TGTGCCAGCAGCTTAGGGTTTGGGGGTAGCAATCAGCCCCAGCATTTT. Its protein is CASSLGFGGSNQPQHF.

The chain joins TRBV7-2 to TRBJ1-2; the match to TRBD1 covers 9 bases. Losses at the gene ends were 5 bases for V and 8 bases for J; bases not matched to a gene: 9. The CDR3 totals 14 residues. CDR1 and CDR2 (germline): SGHTA, FQGNSA. CDR3 in DNA: TGTGCCAGCAGCCACAGGACAGGGGCCGGGGGCTACACCTTC. This translates into CASSHRTGAGGYTF.

CDR3: CASREEQGTGYGYTF. CDR3 nucleotides: TGCGCCAGCAGGGAGGAACAGGGTACAGGCTATGGCTACACCTTC. The chain carries TRBV4-1 and TRBJ1-2, with D possibly matching TRBD1 (6 bases). The germline V gene encodes CDR1 MGHRA and CDR2 YSYEKL. Deletions cut 6 bases from V and 4 bases from J, with 18 bases between. There are 15 residues in the CDR3.

V gene TRBV30 combines with J gene TRBJ2-3; D may be TRBD1 (5 bases). CDR1 is GTSNPN, CDR2 SVGIG, per germline (reference sequence). V was shortened by 2 bases and J by 6 bases, with 21 bases between the two germline ends. This CDR3 has 16 residues. The CDR3 reads CAWSSSSKGFVDTQYF. The CDR3 DNA sequence: TGTGCCTGGAGTTCTTCATCCAAGGGGTTCGTGGATACGCAGTATTTT.

The genes are TRBV29-1 and TRBJ1-3; 8 bases line up with TRBD1. The germline V gene encodes CDR1 SQVTM and CDR2 ANQGSEA. The CDR3 totals 17 residues. Trimming cost V 6 bases and J 3 bases; bases outside gene matches: 16. In nucleotides, the CDR3 is TGCAGCGTAGTAACCGATTCCAGGGGGCGAAGTGGAAACACCATATATTTT. It specifies CSVVTDSRGRSGNTIYF. The full variable domain, in which reference TRBV29-1 and TRBJ1-3 provide the parts outside the CDR3, is SAVISQKPSRDICQRGTSLTIQCQVDSQVTMMFWYRQQPGQSLTLIATANQGSEATYESGFVIDKFPISRPNLTFSTLTVSNMSPEDSSIYLCSVVTDSRGRSGNTIYFGEGSWLTVV.

The CDR3 loop is CSVGWAGNTEAFF. As DNA, the CDR3 is TGCAGCGTTGGTTGGGCAGGGAACACTGAAGCTTTCTTT. This chain joins TRBV29-1 and TRBJ1-1; D ambiguous. Trimming removed 4 bases at V and 1 base at J, with 10 bases between. The V gene's germline CDR1 is SQVTM and CDR2 ANQGSEA. This CDR3 comprises 13 residues.

The J gene is TRBJ1-6, the V gene TRBV19; 8 nucleotides match TRBD1. CDR3 length: 19 amino acids. CDR1 is LNHDA, CDR2 SQIVND, per germline (reference sequence). With 6 bases clipped from V and 9 bases from J, the junction kept 22 bases outside the gene matches. The CDR3 DNA follows: TGTGCCAGTAGGAGAATATTGGGGACGACAGGGGCTAAAGGTTCACCCCTCCACTTT. Translation: CASRRILGTTGAKGSPLHF.

The J gene is TRBJ1-1, the V gene TRBV18, with a tentative D call TRBD1 (5 bases). The CDR3 contains 13 residues. Trimming cost V 4 bases and J 0 bases, with 6 bases left between them. Germline assignment: CDR1 KGHSH and CDR2 LQKENI. The CDR3 DNA reads as TGTGCCAGCTCACAGACAGTGAACACTGAAGCTTTCTTT. Translated, it gives CASSQTVNTEAFF.

The V and J genes are TRBV12-3 or TRBV12-4 and TRBJ1-1; D ambiguous. The V and J ends lost 6 bases and 8 bases respectively, with 13 bases between them. The CDR3 has 12 amino acids. The CDR3 loop reads CASSPLDPEAFF. Here the CDR3 DNA reads TGTGCCAGCAGCCCCCTGGACCCCGAAGCTTTCTTT.

The chain uses TRBV5-1 and TRBJ2-7; the match to TRBD1 covers 7 bases. This CDR3 comprises 15 residues. Germline CDR1 and CDR2: SGHRS and YFSETQ. V dropped 4 bases and J dropped 0; count of bases not matched to a gene: 7. Here the CDR3 reads CASSPMGQSSYEQYF. The CDR3 bases are TGCGCCAGCAGCCCAATGGGACAGAGCTCCTACGAGCAGTACTTC. The whole variable domain, remainder taken from reference TRBV5-1 and TRBJ2-7, is KAGVTQTPRYLIKTRGQQVTLSCSPISGHRSVSWYQQTPGQGLQFLFEYFSETQRNKGNFPGRFSGRQFSNSRSEMNVSTLELGDSALYLCASSPMGQSSYEQYFGPGTRLTVT.

The chain combines TRBV6-2 or TRBV6-3 with TRBJ2-7; D possibly corresponds to TRBD1 (7 bases). Trimming took off 0 bases at V and 2 bases at J, with 14 bases between the two ends. CDR3 size: 16 residues. Germline values: CDR1 MNHEY, CDR2 SVGEGT. CDR3 loop: CASSYSSRDSTYEQYF. As DNA, the CDR3 is TGTGCCAGCAGTTACTCCTCGCGGGACAGCACCTACGAGCAGTACTTC.

The chain links TRBV4-1 to TRBJ2-5; 11 bases match TRBD2. With V trimmed by 1 base and J by 5 bases, 12 bases remained unmatched. Germline V CDR1 and CDR2: MGHRA, YSYEKL. The CDR3 consists of 18 residues. The CDR3 here is CASSQVGPLAGARETQYF. Here the CDR3 DNA reads TGCGCCAGCAGCCAAGTGGGTCCACTAGCGGGGGCGCGGGAGACCCAGTACTTC.

The chain carries TRBV7-3 and TRBJ2-3; TRBD2 is a possible D gene (7 bases). Trimming removed 0 bases at V and 4 bases at J, with 14 bases between. The CDR3 is 16 residues long. Germline V gene sequence: CDR1 SGHTA, CDR2 FQGTGA. The DNA for the CDR3 is TGTGCCAGCAGCTTAACGCCGGGGGGCCGGGCAGATACGCAGTATTTT. This codes for CASSLTPGGRADTQYF.

CDR3 DNA: TGTGCCTGGAGGGAGACAGGGAAGGGGTCCTACGAGCAGTACTTC. It translates to CAWRETGKGSYEQYF. This rearrangement joins TRBV30 to TRBJ2-7; 7 bases align to TRBD1. Germline CDR1 is GTSNPN and CDR2 is SVGIG (reference sequence). J gave up 1 base and V 3 bases, and 9 bases lay outside the gene matches. The CDR3 length is 15 residues.

This rearrangement joins TRBV7-9 to TRBJ1-1, with D perhaps TRBD1 (5 bases). Per germline, CDR1 SEHNR and CDR2 FQNEAQ (reference sequence). V lost 5 bases, J lost 1 base, and 14 bases lay in between. CDR3 size: 15 residues. CDR3 DNA sequence: TGTGCCAGCAGCGTGGCGGGGGACCCGAACACTGAAGCTTTCTTT. Amino acid sequence: CASSVAGDPNTEAFF.

The table lists this clone with a few counts. The chain recombines TRBV5-1 with TRBJ2-3; 8 bases agree with TRBD1. Germline V gene lookup returns CDR1 SGHRS and CDR2 YFSETQ. This CDR3 comprises 15 residues. J was trimmed by 2 bases and V by 2 bases; bases with no gene match: 4. CDR3 DNA sequence: TGCGCCAGCAGCTTCGGACAGGGTTTCACAGATACGCAGTATTTT. Its translation: CASSFGQGFTDTQYF.

The V call is TRBV11-3, the J call TRBJ2-2; TRBD2 might be the D (6 bases). The CDR3 sequence is 16 residues long. With 5 bases removed from V and 5 bases from J, the gap between germline ends came to 18 bases. From germline, CDR1 is SGHNT and CDR2 YENEEA. Here the CDR3 reads CASSPGGLPGTGELFF. CDR3 nucleotide sequence: TGTGCCAGCAGCCCGGGCGGACTACCAGGTACCGGGGAGCTGTTTTTT.

The chain recombines TRBV18 with TRBJ2-2; unclear D gene. V was cut by 3 bases and J by 5 bases, with 16 bases left in between. The CDR3 runs 16 residues. Germline CDR1 reads KGHSH; CDR2 reads LQKENI. The CDR3 bases are TGTGCCAGCTCACCTTGGCAGCGATATACGACCGGGGAGCTGTTTTTT. Protein: CASSPWQRYTTGELFF.

The chain joins TRBV30 to TRBJ2-3; 8 bases align to TRBD2. The germline V gene has CDR1 GTSNPN and CDR2 SVGIG (reference sequence). CDR3 length equals 15 residues. The V segment lost 6 bases and the J segment 3 bases; nucleotides outside the gene matches: 11. CDR3 residues: CACPGGGGWTDTQYF. Written as DNA, the CDR3 is TGTGCCTGCCCTGGCGGCGGGGGGTGGACAGATACGCAGTATTTT.

The V gene is TRBV7-2, the J gene TRBJ2-1; 11 bases match TRBD2. The CDR3 is 15 residues long. V shed 3 bases and J 10 bases; nucleotides not matched to a gene: 8. Germline lookup yields CDR1 SGHTA and CDR2 FQGNSA. The CDR3 bases are TGTGCCAGCAGCTTGCCACTAGCGGGGGTGGAGGAGCAGTTCTTC. Its protein product is CASSLPLAGVEEQFF.